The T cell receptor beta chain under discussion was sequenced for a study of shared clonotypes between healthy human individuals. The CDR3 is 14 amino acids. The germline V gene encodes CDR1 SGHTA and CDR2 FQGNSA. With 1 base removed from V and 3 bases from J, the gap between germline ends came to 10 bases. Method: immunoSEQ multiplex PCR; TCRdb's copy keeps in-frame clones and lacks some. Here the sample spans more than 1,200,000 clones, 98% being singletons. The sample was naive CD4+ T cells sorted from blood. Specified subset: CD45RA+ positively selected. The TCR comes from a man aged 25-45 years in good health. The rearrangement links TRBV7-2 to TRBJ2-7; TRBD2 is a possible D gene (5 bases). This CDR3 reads CASSLGGLDYEQYF. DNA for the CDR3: TGTGCCAGCAGCTTAGGAGGGTTGGACTACGAGCAGTACTTC.